The T cell receptor (beta chain) under discussion was sequenced for a study of CD8+ T cells in alopecia areata. Background on the study: Roughly 6-10-week-old female C3H/HeJ mice were grafted with skin from spontaneously alopecic approximately 6-13-month-old C3H/HeJ graft donors.

Germline V gene sequence: CDR1 NNHDY, CDR2 SYVADS. This CDR3 spans 12 amino acids. Markers including CD4, CD8alpha, NKG2D and NKG2ACE guided sorting of pooled cutaneous lymph node cells. This clone has ten or more counts. Its matching antigen is unknown. Genes here carry mouse names. The CDR3 extends 4 residues past the end of the read, so its final part is completed from the germline J gene. Additional DNA sequences in this sample encode the identical CDR3. Reverse transcription of extracted RNA yielded cDNA, which provided the sequencing template. The data were produced by immunoSEQ multiplex PCR, yet TCRdb's version contains in-frame clones alone and is incomplete. This sample comprises 250,000 or so clones, none seen once only. Overall study results and limits: Normal scalp showed lower clonality than lesional scalp, especially alopecia totalis/universalis. Mice gave a clearer picture of TCR sharing than patients did, possibly for HLA-related reasons.

V and J are TRBV13-3 and TRBJ1-1; 9 bases fit TRBD1. The receptor was derived from a C3H/HeJ mouse with alopecia areata. The strain is characterized by the MHC haplotype H2-k. The sequencing sample was made of CD4+ T cells sorted from a lymph node. CDR3 sequence: CASSGTGEEVFF. CDR3 DNA, as far as it was read: TGTGCCAGCAGTGGGACAGGGGAA.